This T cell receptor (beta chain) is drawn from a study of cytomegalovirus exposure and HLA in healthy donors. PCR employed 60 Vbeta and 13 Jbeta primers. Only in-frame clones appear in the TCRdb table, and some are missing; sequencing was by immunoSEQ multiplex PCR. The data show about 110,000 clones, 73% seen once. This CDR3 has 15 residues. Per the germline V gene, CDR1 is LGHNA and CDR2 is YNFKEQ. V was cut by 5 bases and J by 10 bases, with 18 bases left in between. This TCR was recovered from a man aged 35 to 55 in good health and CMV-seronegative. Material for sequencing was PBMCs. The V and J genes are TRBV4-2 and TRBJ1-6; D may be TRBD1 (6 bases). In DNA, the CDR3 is TGTGCCAGCAGCTTGGTACAGGGAGACCAATCACCCCTCCACTTT. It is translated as CASSLVQGDQSPLHF.